What follows is one T cell receptor beta chain and its context. As yet, its antigen is unknown. The data were obtained in a study of brain metastases from non-small cell lung cancer. Study-level findings and limits: TCR repertoires overlapped largely between brain metastases and matched primaries.

Generated by immunoSEQ multiplex PCR, the TCRdb table keeps only in-frame clones and is missing some. This table has fewer than 9,500 clones, roughly 80% appearing once. Deletions cut 10 bases from V and 6 bases from J, with 17 bases between. In germline, CDR1 is MDHEN, CDR2 SYDVKM. There are 13 residues in the CDR3. What was sequenced was primary lung tumor tissue. The V call is TRBV28, the J call TRBJ2-3; tentative D call: TRBD2 (5 bases). This sequence originates from a donor aged 40 or over with non-small cell lung cancer. This CDR3 reads CANSRRTTDTQYF. For the CDR3, the DNA is TGTGCCAACTCGCGGAGGACGACTGATACGCAGTATTTT.